The clone carrying this T cell receptor beta chain occurred many times. Its antigen remains unknown. This record comes from a study of CD8+CD57+ T cells in acquired aplastic anemia. The wider study: Sorted cells (CD4+ and CD8+) yielded DNA amounts that averaged about 3.1 ug. Healthy-donor CD4+ cells averaged approximately 11 million reads. General study findings and limits: Approximately 30 CD8+ CDR3 sequences were shared between patients and controls. No significant patient-versus-control difference appeared in CD8+ Simpson's diversity.

V was clipped by 3 bases and J by 6 bases; unmatched bases: 13. The CDR3 contains 17 residues. Germline V gives CDR1 WNHNN, CDR2 SYGVQD (reference sequence). For CDR3 and TCR beta VDJ profiling, genomic DNA was the template used. In TCRdb, the reads were re-called with MiXCR into one record per CDR3 protein. This sample has 86,000 or so distinct CDR3 sequences, with around 42% found just once. Sequencing was done on a sample of sorted CD4+, CD8+, or CD8+CD57+ T cells (not recorded which) from PBMCs. This receptor was obtained from a human donor in good health, serving as a control. This chain joins TRBV10-1 and TRBJ2-3; 9 bases line up with TRBD2. The CDR3 here is CASSDRSGGTFSDTQYF. CDR3 bases: TGCGCCAGCAGTGATCGGAGCGGGGGGACCTTCTCGGATACGCAGTATTTT.